The 21 T cell receptor beta chains reported below all come from one sample, sequenced in a study of blood T cell repertoires in COVID-19. Profiling relied on immunoSEQ multiplex PCR, and the TCRdb table lists in-frame clones only, not all of them. The profile covers fewer than 150,000 clones, with about four fifths appearing a single time and 7.5% to 8.5% taken by the ten largest. The sequenced sample was peripheral blood. These receptors all come from a human donor in a cohort sampled during active COVID-19.

CDR3 in amino acids: CASSFPGQLNTEAFF. CDR3 nucleotide sequence: TGTGCCAGCAGCTTCCCGGGACAGTTGAACACTGAAGCTTTCTTT. The chain couples TRBV7-8 to TRBJ1-1, with TRBD1 identical over 7 bases. Germline V gene sequence: CDR1 SGHVS, CDR2 FQNEAQ. The junction had 4 bases not matched to a gene; V was cut back by 3 bases and J by 0 bases. The CDR3 runs 15 residues.

This clone has only a few counts. This specimen includes other DNA sequences encoding the same CDR3. The chain recombines TRBV19 with TRBJ1-1; the D is unclear. Germline V gene lookup returns CDR1 LNHDA and CDR2 SQIVND (reference sequence). The V gene lost 3 bases and the J gene lost 0 bases, with 5 bases spanning the gap. The CDR3 is made up of 13 amino acids. The CDR3 protein is CASSISVNTEAFF. CDR3 nucleotides: TGTGCCAGTAGTATCTCAGTGAACACTGAAGCTTTCTTT. Complete variable domain (other parts from reference TRBV19 and TRBJ1-1): DGGITQSPKYLFRKEGQNVTLSCEQNLNHDAMYWYRQDPGQGLRLIYYSQIVNDFQKGDIAEGYSVSREKKESFPLTVTSAQKNPTAFYLCASSISVNTEAFFGQGTRLTVV.

The chain uses TRBV25-1 and TRBJ1-6, with TRBD1 as a possible D gene (5 bases). CDR3 length equals 15 residues. Germline V gene sequence: CDR1 MGHDK, CDR2 SYGVNS. V was cut by 6 bases and J by 6 bases, with 15 bases left in between. The CDR3 region has the DNA TGTGCCAGCAGCAAGGACACTGACTTTAATTCACCCCTCCACTTT. Translated: CASSKDTDFNSPLHF.

This chain uses TRBV5-1 with TRBJ2-7, with D possibly being TRBD2 (6 bases). V was shortened by 3 bases and J by 2 bases, with 15 bases between the two germline ends. The V gene's germline CDR1 is SGHRS and CDR2 YFSETQ. The CDR3 length is 15 residues. The CDR3, as DNA: TGCGCCAGCAGCTGGGGGACGGGGGAGACCTACGAGCAGTACTTC. Protein product: CASSWGTGETYEQYF.

Here the CDR3 DNA reads TGTGCCAGCAGCGTAACGAGTGGACAGGGAGGAAACACCATATATTTT. Protein product: CASSVTSGQGGNTIYF. J is TRBJ1-3 and V is TRBV9; 8 positions agree with TRBD1. The germline V gene encodes CDR1 SGDLS and CDR2 YYNGEE. With 1 base clipped from V and 4 bases from J, the junction kept 7 bases outside the gene matches. The CDR3 extends over 16 amino acids.

The CDR3 region is CATGFSTDTQYF. As DNA, the CDR3 is TGTGCCACCGGCTTTAGCACAGATACGCAGTATTTT. The J gene is TRBJ2-3, the V gene TRBV24-1, with D unclear. From germline, CDR1 is KGHDR and CDR2 SFDVKD. V shed 9 bases and J shed 0 bases, with 6 bases lying between them. This CDR3 region has 12 residues.

This chain uses TRBV28 with TRBJ1-2, with TRBD1 matching over 8 bases. Germline lookup yields CDR1 MDHEN and CDR2 SYDVKM. Losses at the gene ends were 5 bases for V and 3 bases for J; bases not matched to a gene: 2. CDR3 length: 13 residues. The CDR3 loop reads CASSTGGYYGYTF. The CDR3 nucleotides read TGTGCCAGCAGTACAGGGGGTTACTATGGCTACACCTTC.

The chain combines TRBV19 with TRBJ1-6; 7 bases fit TRBD1. Germline V lookup: CDR1 LNHDA, CDR2 SQIVND (reference sequence). Germline trimming cut 10 bases from V and 0 bases from J; bases unmatched to any gene: 6. CDR3 length: 15 residues. CDR3: CATGQASSYNSPLHF. In nucleotides, the CDR3 is TGTGCCACCGGACAGGCGAGCTCCTATAATTCACCCCTCCACTTT.

The chain uses TRBV19 and TRBJ1-5; 9 positions match TRBD1. After removal of 5 bases from V and 5 bases from J, the junction contained 4 bases not matched to a gene. The V gene's germline CDR1 is LNHDA and CDR2 SQIVND (reference sequence). The CDR3 extends over 14 amino acids. Here the CDR3 DNA reads TGTGCCAGTAGTTTTACAGGGGGCGATCAGCCCCAGCATTTT. Amino acid sequence: CASSFTGGDQPQHF.

The chain has TRBV10-2 and TRBJ2-5; TRBD2 matches 16 bases. The CDR3 has 17 residues. V was pared by 6 bases and J by 4 bases, with 8 bases of the junction left unmatched. Germline values: CDR1 WSHSY, CDR2 SAAADI. CDR3: CASSLGLAGGLGETQYF. Written as DNA, the CDR3 is TGCGCCAGCAGCCTGGGACTAGCGGGGGGGCTTGGAGAGACCCAGTACTTC.

This chain uses TRBV6-6 with TRBJ1-5; TRBD1 is a possible D gene (5 bases). Germline loops: CDR1 MNHNY, CDR2 SVGAGI (reference sequence). The V and J ends lost 2 bases and 6 bases respectively, with 14 bases between them. This CDR3 contains 15 residues. The CDR3 reads CASSYGGDKGQPQHF. CDR3 nucleotide sequence: TGTGCCAGCAGTTACGGAGGGGATAAGGGTCAGCCCCAGCATTTT.

This clone appeared a single time. This chain uses TRBV3-1 (or the pseudogene TRBV3-2) with TRBJ2-1; a possible D gene is TRBD2 (7 bases). CDR3 size: 16 residues. Trimming took 4 bases from V and 0 from J, leaving 13 bases between them. CDR1 is LGHDT, CDR2 YNNKEL, per germline (reference sequence). The CDR3 region has the DNA TGTGCCAGCAGCCCAAGGGGGGGCAGCTCCTACAATGAGCAGTTCTTC. This gives the protein CASSPRGGSSYNEQFF.

The chain links TRBV6-6 to TRBJ2-5, with 10 bases matching TRBD2. The V gene end was trimmed by 3 bases and the J gene end by 3 bases; junction bases not matched to a gene: 4. The CDR3 is 15 amino acids. Germline loops: CDR1 MNHNY, CDR2 SVGAGI (reference sequence). In DNA form, the CDR3 reads TGTGCCAGCAGTTATAAAGCGGGGGGGGAAGAGACCCAGTACTTC. Translating it yields CASSYKAGGEETQYF.

V gene TRBV28 combines with J gene TRBJ2-1; the match to TRBD1 covers 7 bases. Trimming at V came to 2 bases and at J to 11 bases, leaving 3 bases not matched to a gene. Germline CDR1 is MDHEN and CDR2 is SYDVKM. There are 12 residues in the CDR3. The CDR3 sequence: CASSLRQGKQFF. CDR3 DNA: TGTGCCAGCAGTTTAAGACAGGGAAAGCAGTTCTTC.

This clone turned up a few times. This chain uses TRBV6-2 or TRBV6-3 with TRBJ1-1; 7 bases fit TRBD1. V was pared by 5 bases and J by 6 bases, with 18 bases of the junction left unmatched. This CDR3 has 17 residues. Per the germline V gene, CDR1 is MNHEY and CDR2 is SVGEGT. This CDR3 is CASSTTLYETGRPEAFF. CDR3 DNA: TGTGCCAGCAGTACTACCCTTTATGAGACAGGGAGGCCTGAAGCTTTCTTT.

CDR3 amino acids: CASTSPGYEQYF. For the CDR3, the DNA is TGTGCCAGCACCAGTCCGGGGTACGAGCAGTACTTC. The chain joins TRBV5-6 to TRBJ2-7; D is possibly TRBD2 (5 bases). V lost 6 bases and J 4 bases, leaving 11 bases between the germline ends. Per the germline V gene, CDR1 is SGHDT and CDR2 is YYEEEE. The CDR3 contains 12 residues.

The genes are TRBV5-1 and TRBJ1-1, with 9 bases that match TRBD1. This CDR3 comprises 16 residues. CDR1 and CDR2 from the germline V gene are SGHRS and YFSETQ. J was trimmed by 0 bases and V by 0 bases; bases with no gene match: 3. Written as DNA, the CDR3 is TGCGCCAGCAGCTTGGGGGGACAGGGTTTGAACACTGAAGCTTTCTTT. Its translation: CASSLGGQGLNTEAFF. Complete variable domain (other parts from reference TRBV5-1 and TRBJ1-1): KAGVTQTPRYLIKTRGQQVTLSCSPISGHRSVSWYQQTPGQGLQFLFEYFSETQRNKGNFPGRFSGRQFSNSRSEMNVSTLELGDSALYLCASSLGGQGLNTEAFFGQGTRLTVV.

The V call is TRBV7-3, the J call TRBJ2-7; TRBD1 might be the D (5 bases). The CDR3 covers 15 residues. V gave up 1 base and J gave up 0 bases, with 10 bases separating them. Germline V gene sequence: CDR1 SGHTA, CDR2 FQGTGA. The CDR3, as DNA: TGTGCCAGCAGCTTAAGTCCAGGGCACTCCTACGAGCAGTACTTC. Encoded protein: CASSLSPGHSYEQYF. The full variable domain, with the rest looked up from reference TRBV7-3 and TRBJ2-7, is GAGVSQTPSNKVTEKGKYVELRCDPISGHTALYWYRQSLGQGPEFLIYFQGTGAADDSGLPNDRFFAVRPEGSVSTLKIQRTERGDSAVYLCASSLSPGHSYEQYFGPGTRLTVT.

Only a few counts were recorded for this clone. CDR3: CATSRTGVTGELFF. The CDR3 DNA reads as TGTGCCACCAGTAGGACAGGGGTCACCGGGGAGCTGTTTTTT. The chain links TRBV24-1 to TRBJ2-2, with 9 positions matching TRBD1. In germline, CDR1 is KGHDR, CDR2 SFDVKD. CDR3 length equals 14 residues. The V segment lost 6 bases and the J segment 4 bases; nucleotides outside the gene matches: 2.

The gene calls are TRBV6-1 and TRBJ1-6, with D perhaps matching TRBD1 (6 bases). Germline CDR1 MNHNS, CDR2 SASEGT. This CDR3 comprises 17 residues. Trimming removed 6 bases from V and 9 bases from J, with 24 bases in between. As DNA, the CDR3 is TGTGCCAGCAGAGAACCGGGGACACGAGGGAATTTTTCACCCCTCCACTTT. Translating it yields CASREPGTRGNFSPLHF.

The chain links TRBV19 to TRBJ2-3; TRBD2 might be the D (6 bases). CDR1 and CDR2 (germline): LNHDA, SQIVND (reference sequence). V lost 2 bases and J lost 4, with 13 bases in between. The CDR3 spans 15 residues. This chain's CDR3 is CASSISGREADTQYF. In nucleotides, the CDR3 is TGTGCCAGTAGTATAAGTGGCAGGGAGGCAGATACGCAGTATTTT.